The entry below gives a single TCR beta chain sequence along with its context. Its antigen remains unknown. Per the germline V gene, CDR1 is DFQATT and CDR2 is SNEGSKA (reference sequence). Trimming took off 1 base at V and 5 bases at J, with 9 bases between the two ends. The CDR3 covers 13 residues. Prepared TCR beta cDNA libraries contained unique molecular identifiers. One entry per CDR3 protein results from TCRdb running MiXCR on the PCR reads. The sample has around 500,000 distinct CDR3 sequences, 30% to 40% seen once. The data were obtained in a study of post-analysis software for immune sequencing data. Study-level points and caveats: Controls showed lower frequencies than patients for several TRBV segments, and TRBV5-6, TRBV5-1 and TRBV20-1 were among these. Significantly decreased normalized Chao1 diversity was recorded for multiple sclerosis patients relative to controls.

This rearrangement joins TRBV20-1 to TRBJ2-4; D gene uncertain. Specimen: blood. The clonotype originates from a girl aged 2-17 years with multiple sclerosis. CDR3 residues: CSARGRIQNIQYF. DNA of the CDR3: TGCAGTGCTAGAGGGCGGATCCAAAACATTCAGTACTTC.